A single sample is the source of the 21 T cell receptor beta chains below, sequenced in a study of OX40 agonist ivuxolimab in advanced cancers. Assay used: immunoSEQ multiplex PCR; TCRdb lists only in-frame clones, some missing. The table shows approximately 77,000 clones, with over 85% occurring only once. The starting material was CD4+ or CD8+ T cells sorted from blood, obtained in a trial of the OX40 agonist ivuxolimab. All receptors derive from an adult with an advanced solid tumor such as melanoma, head and neck, liver or kidney cancer.

CDR3 sequence: CATSSRDAGANVLTF. In nucleotides, the CDR3 is TGTGCCACCAGCAGTAGAGATGCTGGGGCCAACGTCCTGACTTTC. The chain combines TRBV15 with TRBJ2-6; D gene ambiguous. The CDR3 sequence is 15 residues long. V lost 3 bases and J lost 2, with 8 bases in between. CDR1 LNHNV and CDR2 YYDKDF come from the germline V gene (reference sequence).

The rearrangement links TRBV4-2 to TRBJ2-2; D not certain. V lost 1 base and J 4 bases, leaving 10 bases between the germline ends. CDR3 size: 15 residues. The V gene's germline CDR1 is LGHNA and CDR2 YNFKEQ. CDR3 residues: CASSQVTQSTGELFF. CDR3 in DNA: TGTGCCAGCAGCCAAGTTACCCAAAGCACCGGGGAGCTGTTTTTT.

J is TRBJ1-1 and V is TRBV18; D call uncertain. CDR1 KGHSH and CDR2 LQKENI come from the germline V gene. Trimming stripped 3 bases from V and 10 bases from J, with 18 bases between. The CDR3 covers 14 residues. The CDR3 sequence: CASSPSREGRVAFF. The CDR3 DNA is TGTGCCAGCTCACCCTCCAGAGAGGGTAGGGTAGCTTTCTTT.

V is TRBV29-1 and J is TRBJ2-2, with D possibly matching TRBD1 (6 bases). Between the trimmed V and J ends, which lost 7 bases and 1 base, there was a span of 7 bases. The CDR3 is 12 amino acids. In germline, CDR1 is SQVTM, CDR2 ANQGSEA. Here the CDR3 DNA reads TGCAGCGGGGGACAGAACACCGGGGAGCTGTTTTTT. Translated, it gives CSGGQNTGELFF.

The rearrangement uses TRBV7-3 and TRBJ2-2, with 8 bases that match TRBD1. CDR3 size: 16 residues. Germline V lookup: CDR1 SGHTA, CDR2 FQGTGA. V lost 3 bases, J lost 1 base, and 4 bases stayed unmatched. CDR3 amino acids: CASSFQGARNTGELFF. The CDR3 DNA follows: TGTGCCAGCAGCTTCCAGGGGGCCAGGAACACCGGGGAGCTGTTTTTT.

In its sample, this clone was seen once. The chain combines TRBV6-6 with TRBJ2-4; TRBD1 is a possible D gene (7 bases). Germline V gene lookup returns CDR1 MNHNY and CDR2 SVGAGI (reference sequence). Trimming removed 6 bases at V and 6 bases at J, with 18 bases between. The CDR3 spans 15 residues. For the CDR3, the DNA is TGTGCCAGCAGCCTCCCGCAGGGGGGAATAAACATTCAGTACTTC. Its protein product is CASSLPQGGINIQYF.

The chain carries TRBV11-3 and TRBJ1-2, with D unclear. Germline assignment: CDR1 SGHNT and CDR2 YENEEA. With 1 base removed from V and 7 bases from J, the gap between germline ends came to 13 bases. This CDR3 spans 14 amino acids. In DNA form, the CDR3 reads TGTGCCAGCAGCTTAGTTTACAGTCGCGGTGGCTACACCTTC. It specifies CASSLVYSRGGYTF.

The V gene is TRBV21-1, the J gene TRBJ2-2. TRBV21-1 is a pseudogene locus. CDR3 length: 13 amino acids. The CDR3 nucleotides read TGTGCCAGCGGGGTGGTTGGGTCCGGGGAGCTGTTTTTT. Its protein is CASGVVGSGELFF.

The chain links TRBV20-1 to TRBJ2-7, with D unresolved. V lost 5 bases to trimming and J lost 3 bases, with 5 bases between them. The CDR3 covers 10 residues. Germline V gene sequence: CDR1 DFQATT, CDR2 SNEGSKA (reference sequence). CDR3: CSAFHYEQYF. CDR3 bases: TGCAGTGCTTTCCACTACGAGCAGTACTTC.

The rearrangement uses TRBV11-3 and TRBJ2-5; D is possibly TRBD2 (6 bases). V lost 3 bases, J lost 5 bases, and 16 bases lay in between. Germline values: CDR1 SGHNT, CDR2 YENEEA. This CDR3 contains 15 residues. CDR3 loop: CASSFGFGGSETQYF. CDR3 DNA: TGTGCCAGCAGCTTCGGATTCGGGGGATCGGAGACCCAGTACTTC.

CDR3 in amino acids: CASSLEGGGTGELFF. In nucleotides, the CDR3 is TGTGCCAGCAGCTTAGAAGGGGGCGGCACCGGGGAGCTGTTTTTT. The chain is built from TRBV11-2 and TRBJ2-2, with 7 bases fitting TRBD1. The CDR3 consists of 15 residues. The ends lost 0 bases at V and 4 bases at J; junction bases unmatched: 2. CDR1 is SGHAT and CDR2 is FQNNGV in the germline V gene.

V is TRBV5-6 and J is TRBJ2-1; D may match TRBD1 or TRBD2 (6 bases each). The V end was cut by 2 bases, the J end by 0 bases, with 9 bases between. Germline V lookup: CDR1 SGHDT, CDR2 YYEEEE. This CDR3 comprises 15 residues. The CDR3 here is CASSFGGGSYNEQFF. The DNA for the CDR3 is TGTGCCAGCAGCTTTGGAGGGGGCTCCTACAATGAGCAGTTCTTC.

The V gene is TRBV5-8, the J gene TRBJ1-4, with D unresolved. The germline V and J ends were trimmed by 7 bases and 0 bases, with 16 bases remaining between them. This CDR3 is built from 16 residues. In germline, CDR1 is SGHTS, CDR2 YDEGEE. This chain's CDR3 is CASLRPGGTTNEKLFF. The CDR3 nucleotides are TGTGCCAGCTTAAGACCCGGAGGTACAACTAATGAAAAACTGTTTTTT.

V usage is TRBV19 and J usage is TRBJ1-5; unclear D gene. Trimming removed 4 bases at V and 0 bases at J, with 25 bases between. This CDR3 is 20 amino acids long. From germline, CDR1 is LNHDA and CDR2 SQIVND (reference sequence). The CDR3 loop is CASSTLVRVSLNNSNQPQHF. In DNA form, the CDR3 reads TGTGCCAGTAGTACCTTAGTACGGGTCAGTCTGAATAATAGCAATCAGCCCCAGCATTTT.

The chain joins TRBV7-2 to TRBJ2-2; no firm D call. Germline lookup yields CDR1 SGHTA and CDR2 FQGNSA. Trimming shortened V by 1 base and J by 0 bases, and 9 bases separated the two germline ends. CDR3 length: 16 amino acids. The DNA of the CDR3 is TGTGCCAGCAGCTTAGAGGGCGGATCGAACACCGGGGAGCTGTTTTTT. Its protein is CASSLEGGSNTGELFF.

The chain is built from TRBV20-1 and TRBJ2-1; no definite D call. V was pared by 5 bases and J by 8 bases, with 10 bases between. Per the germline V gene, CDR1 is DFQATT and CDR2 is SNEGSKA (reference sequence). The CDR3 is 11 residues long. The CDR3 loop is CSAADRDEQFF. CDR3 nucleotides: TGCAGTGCTGCGGACCGGGATGAGCAGTTCTTC.

This chain links TRBV7-8 with TRBJ2-7; 11 bases fit TRBD2. The CDR3 loop spans 21 amino acids. Trimming at V came to 0 bases and at J to 4 bases, leaving 20 bases not matched to a gene. CDR1 SGHVS and CDR2 FQNEAQ come from the germline V gene. The CDR3 DNA reads TGTGCCAGCAGCTTAGCGATTGGAGGGTCTAGCGGGAGGACCCTCTCTTACGAGCAGTACTTC. Residues: CASSLAIGGSSGRTLSYEQYF.

The chain carries TRBV7-2 and TRBJ2-7, with D perhaps TRBD1 (6 bases). Trimming cost V 3 bases and J 2 bases, with 14 bases left between them. The germline V gene encodes CDR1 SGHTA and CDR2 FQGNSA. This CDR3 comprises 15 residues. The CDR3 bases are TGTGCCAGCAGCTTTAGTACAGGGCTCCCCTACGAGCAGTACTTC. Translation: CASSFSTGLPYEQYF.

In nucleotides, the CDR3 is TGTGCCAGCACCCTAAGGTGGCTCTCTGGAAACACCATATATTTT. Translating it yields CASTLRWLSGNTIYF. V gene TRBV5-8 combines with J gene TRBJ1-3; D gene ambiguous. CDR3 length equals 15 residues. V lost 6 bases and J 0 bases, leaving 13 bases between the germline ends. Germline V gives CDR1 SGHTS, CDR2 YDEGEE. Full variable domain (rest looked up from reference TRBV5-8 and TRBJ1-3): EAGVTQSPTHLIKTRGQQATLRCSPISGHTSVYWYQQALGLGLQFLLWYDEGEERNRGNFPPRFSGRQFPNYSSELNVNALELEDSALYLCASTLRWLSGNTIYFGEGSWLTVV.

The V gene is TRBV28, the J gene TRBJ2-4; no clear D. The germline gives CDR1 MDHEN, CDR2 SYDVKM. Trimming cost V 7 bases and J 11 bases, with 18 bases left between them. The CDR3 consists of 13 residues. The CDR3 reads CASTPGPGRLQYF. The CDR3 DNA follows: TGTGCCAGCACTCCCGGACCCGGACGTCTTCAGTACTTC.

The V and J genes are TRBV7-9 and TRBJ2-5; no clear D gene. The CDR3 totals 13 residues. Trimming took off 7 bases at V and 0 bases at J, with 9 bases between the two ends. Germline V gives CDR1 SEHNR, CDR2 FQNEAQ (reference sequence). CDR3 DNA sequence: TGTGCCAGCAACGGAGTGTACCAAGAGACCCAGTACTTC. It specifies CASNGVYQETQYF.